The 14 T cell receptor beta chains reported below all come from one sample, sequenced in a study of Ad26.COV2.S vaccination and SARS-CoV-2 variants. Treatment described: 15 to 20 received Ad26.COV2.S at low or high dose, single or two shots; a few received placebo; per-sample allocation not given. The samples date from day 63 after the first vaccine or placebo injection. Libraries were prepared by immunoSEQ multiplex PCR; TCRdb keeps only in-frame clonotypes and omits some of them. The sample includes 300,000 to 350,000 clones, 85% to 90% of them seen just once. The source material was peripheral blood, sampled in a trial of Ad26.COV2.S vaccine versus placebo. The receptors here all came from a person between 18 and 59 years old who received the Ad26.COV2.S COVID-19 vaccine or a placebo.

V usage is TRBV18 and J usage is TRBJ2-5; D unclear. The V gene's germline CDR1 is KGHSH and CDR2 LQKENI. With 2 bases removed from V and 1 base from J, the gap between germline ends came to 5 bases. There are 13 residues in the CDR3. The CDR3 spells CASSPSRQETQYF. CDR3 DNA: TGTGCCAGCTCACCATCGCGCCAAGAGACCCAGTACTTC.

The V and J genes are TRBV6-4 and TRBJ2-1, with 9 bases matching TRBD1. The CDR3 is made up of 15 amino acids. Losses at the gene ends were 6 bases for V and 5 bases for J; bases not matched to a gene: 8. Germline assignment: CDR1 MRHNA and CDR2 SNTAGT. In nucleotides, the CDR3 is TGTGCCAGCAGCGCACAGGGGGCCAGAGACAATGAGCAGTTCTTC. Its translation: CASSAQGARDNEQFF.

This chain joins TRBV5-6 and TRBJ2-5; 10 nucleotides align to TRBD1. Germline lookup yields CDR1 SGHDT and CDR2 YYEEEE. The CDR3 is made up of 14 amino acids. The junction had 6 bases not matched to a gene; V was cut back by 4 bases and J by 6 bases. This CDR3 is CASSQGQGLKTQYF. CDR3 bases: TGTGCCAGCAGCCAGGGACAGGGGTTAAAGACCCAGTACTTC.

The chain recombines TRBV5-4 with TRBJ1-1; 10 nucleotides align to TRBD1. Germline assignment: CDR1 SGHNT and CDR2 YYREEE (reference sequence). Trimming removed 5 bases from V and 4 bases from J; junction bases left unmatched: 14. CDR3 size: 17 residues. In DNA form, the CDR3 reads TGTGCCAGCAGTCAGGGACAGGGGATCAAGGTTAGCACTGAAGCTTTCTTT. This codes for CASSQGQGIKVSTEAFF. The full variable domain, rest sourced from reference TRBV5-4 and TRBJ1-1, is ETGVTQSPTHLIKTRGQQVTLRCSSQSGHNTVSWYQQALGQGPQFIFQYYREEENGRGNFPPRFSGLQFPNYSSELNVNALELDDSALYLCASSQGQGIKVSTEAFFGQGTRLTVV.

This chain joins TRBV5-1 and TRBJ1-6, with TRBD1 matching over 8 bases. Germline lookup yields CDR1 SGHRS and CDR2 YFSETQ. There are 15 residues in the CDR3. Trimming removed 3 bases from V and 4 bases from J; junction bases left unmatched: 3. This chain's CDR3 is CASSSGQAYNSPLHF. In nucleotides, the CDR3 is TGCGCCAGCAGCTCGGGACAGGCATATAATTCACCCCTCCACTTT. Variable domain in full (rest from reference TRBV5-1 and TRBJ1-6): KAGVTQTPRYLIKTRGQQVTLSCSPISGHRSVSWYQQTPGQGLQFLFEYFSETQRNKGNFPGRFSGRQFSNSRSEMNVSTLELGDSALYLCASSSGQAYNSPLHFGNGTRLTVT.

V gene TRBV5-1 combines with J gene TRBJ1-1, with D unclear. Germline V gene lookup returns CDR1 SGHRS and CDR2 YFSETQ. This CDR3 has 13 amino acids. V dropped 3 bases and J dropped 3 bases, with 9 bases sitting between them. CDR3 region: CASSWERDTEAFF. The DNA of the CDR3 is TGCGCCAGCAGCTGGGAAAGGGACACTGAAGCTTTCTTT.

The J gene is TRBJ2-7, the V gene TRBV7-2; TRBD2 matches at 10 bases. In germline, CDR1 is SGHTA, CDR2 FQGNSA. The CDR3 has 17 residues. With 5 bases clipped from V and 6 bases from J, the junction kept 16 bases outside the gene matches. The CDR3: CASSPSPLAGVTGEQYF. CDR3 bases: TGTGCCAGCAGCCCAAGCCCGCTAGCGGGGGTTACGGGCGAGCAGTACTTC.

V gene TRBV2 combines with J gene TRBJ2-2; tentatively, D is TRBD2 (5 bases). Per the germline V gene, CDR1 is SNHLY and CDR2 is FYNNEI. Trimming shortened V by 6 bases and J by 6 bases, and 17 bases separated the two germline ends. The CDR3 covers 15 residues. CDR3 amino acids: CASRGRGLWAGELFF. As DNA, the CDR3 is TGTGCCAGCAGGGGCCGCGGACTCTGGGCCGGGGAGCTGTTTTTT.

The chain employs TRBV11-2 and TRBJ2-5, with 7 bases matching TRBD1. Germline CDR1 reads SGHAT; CDR2 reads FQNNGV. The junction had 4 bases not matched to a gene; V was cut back by 5 bases and J by 1 base. This CDR3 contains 14 residues. The CDR3 is CASSLDRSQETQYF. As DNA, the CDR3 is TGTGCCAGCAGCCTGGACAGGAGCCAAGAGACCCAGTACTTC.

This clone was seen once. The V call is TRBV18, the J call TRBJ2-5, with D maybe TRBD1 (5 bases). The V gene's germline CDR1 is KGHSH and CDR2 LQKENI. The V and J ends lost 3 bases and 4 bases respectively, with 6 bases between them. The CDR3 has 12 residues. CDR3 protein: CASSPTAETQYF. CDR3 in DNA: TGTGCCAGCTCACCGACAGCAGAGACCCAGTACTTC.

The V and J genes are TRBV7-2 and TRBJ2-7; D ambiguous. The CDR3 has 13 residues. Trimming cost V 1 base and J 9 bases, with 13 bases left between them. Germline CDR1 and CDR2: SGHTA and FQGNSA. CDR3 sequence: CASSLEHQKGQYF. CDR3 sequence (DNA): TGTGCCAGCAGCTTAGAGCATCAAAAGGGGCAGTACTTC.

The chain uses TRBV7-6 and TRBJ2-3; 10 nucleotides agree with TRBD2. Germline V gene data show CDR1 as SGHVS and CDR2 as FNYEAQ. V lost 11 bases and J lost 7; bases outside the gene matches: 9. The CDR3 is 13 amino acids. The CDR3 spells CASKRGGPYTQYF. The CDR3 DNA is TGTGCCTCTAAGCGGGGGGGCCCATATACGCAGTATTTT. The complete variable domain, with remaining parts taken from reference TRBV7-6 and TRBJ2-3, reads GAGVSQSPRYKVTKRGQDVALRCDPISGHVSLYWYRQALGQGPEFLTYFNYEAQQDKSGLPNDRFSAERPEGSISTLTIQRTEQRDSAMYRCASKRGGPYTQYFGPGTRLTVL.

For this clone: A much larger clone is a single base away; this may be a read error. The rearrangement uses TRBV7-9 and TRBJ2-3; 11 bases are a match to TRBD2. Trimming cost V 6 bases and J 4 bases; bases outside gene matches: 3. Germline V CDR1 and CDR2: SEHNR, FQNEAQ (reference sequence). This CDR3 region has 14 residues. CDR3 amino acids: CASSSGGAADTQYF. The CDR3 nucleotides are TGTGCCAGCAGTAGCGGGGGGGCCGCAGATACGCAGTATTTT.

The V and J genes are TRBV11-3 and TRBJ2-2, with 13 bases matching TRBD2. The length of the CDR3 is 18 residues. CDR1 is SGHNT, CDR2 YENEEA, per germline. Losses at the gene ends were 4 bases for V and 0 bases for J; bases not matched to a gene: 5. CDR3 protein: CASSSGLAGDPNTGELFF. The DNA for the CDR3 is TGTGCCAGCAGCTCCGGACTAGCGGGGGACCCGAACACCGGGGAGCTGTTTTTT.